This is a list of T cell receptor beta chains from one sample in a study of CD8 T cells in ankylosing spondylitis. From the 5' RACE reads, TCRdb called clonotypes with MiXCR, one entry per CDR3 protein. Here the sample spans some 350,000 distinct CDR3 sequences, around 15% being singletons. Sequenced: blood, either unsorted or a sorted T cell fraction (not recorded which). The source is a male donor with ankylosing spondylitis or in good health (not recorded which). CDR3s include the opening cysteine and the closing phenylalanine or tryptophan. A D gene is named only where the DNA matches it firmly. Not all rows give a size; the values are once, few, many and, for expanded clones, a class.

abundance	v_gene	j_gene	d_gene	CDR3nt	CDR3aa
many	TRBV5-1	TRBJ2-5	-	TGCGCCAGCAGCCATTCGCAAGAGACCCAGTACTTC	CASSHSQETQYF
few	TRBV12-3/TRBV12-4	TRBJ1-5	TRBD1	TGTGCCAGCAGTTTTGGGACAGGGTATAGCAATCAGCCCCAGCATTTT	CASSFGTGYSNQPQHF
-	TRBV29-1	TRBJ2-3	-	TGCAGCGTCAATTTGGGCCAGCGGACCCGCACAGATACGCAGTATTTT	CSVNLGQRTRTDTQYF
few	TRBV11-2	TRBJ2-7	TRBD2	TGTGCCAGCAGCTTAAGCACTAGCGGCTACGAGCAGTACTTC	CASSLSTSGYEQYF
few	TRBV12-3/TRBV12-4	TRBJ2-7	TRBD2	TGTGCCAGCAGTTTGAGTCTAGCGGTCCCCGGAGAGCAGTACTTC	CASSLSLAVPGEQYF
-	TRBV20-1	TRBJ2-2	-	TGCAGTGCTATTAACAGCGGGAACACCGGGGAGCTGTTTTTT	CSAINSGNTGELFF
many	TRBV12-3/TRBV12-4	TRBJ1-1	-	TGTGCCAGCTCGGGACAAGAGAACACTGAAGCTTTCTTT	CASSGQENTEAFF
many	TRBV7-9	TRBJ1-5	-	TGTGCCAGCAGCGCCGACGATCAGGGGAGGGATCAGCCCCAGCATTTT	CASSADDQGRDQPQHF
-	TRBV7-9	TRBJ1-1	-	TGTGCCAGCAGCTTAGATTCTATATCCACTGAAGCTTTCTTT	CASSLDSISTEAFF
-	TRBV12-3/TRBV12-4	TRBJ2-2	TRBD2	TGTGCCAGCAGTTTATTGACTAGCGGAACCGGGGAGCTGTTTTTT	CASSLLTSGTGELFF
few	TRBV6-6	TRBJ2-5	-	TGTGCCAGCAGTTACGAGGAGACCCAGTACTTC	CASSYEETQYF
few	TRBV7-7	TRBJ2-2	-	TGTGCCAGCAGCCACAGAGAGGGCACCGGGGAGCTGTTTTTT	CASSHREGTGELFF
many	TRBV5-1	TRBJ1-2	-	TGCGCCAGCAGCTCGGAAAACTATGGCTACACCTTC	CASSSENYGYTF
-	TRBV11-3	TRBJ2-3	TRBD1	TGTGCCAGCAGCTTAGTAGGTATACAGGGGGAGAAAGATACGCAGTATTTT	CASSLVGIQGEKDTQYF
-	TRBV29-1	TRBJ2-3	-	TGCAGCGTCCCCACAGGGACCGTACCAGATACGCAGTATTTT	CSVPTGTVPDTQYF
-	TRBV10-3	TRBJ2-1	-	TGTGCCATCAGGGACGGAACAGCCAAGGGTATGGAACAGTTCTTC	CAIRDGTAKGMEQFF
many	TRBV12-3/TRBV12-4	TRBJ1-1	TRBD1	TGTGCCAGCAACCCTGGGACAGGCTCAGCTTTCTTT	CASNPGTGSAFF
-	TRBV5-6	TRBJ2-3	-	TGTGCCAGCAGCTTCGGAGCCACAGATACGCAGTATTTT	CASSFGATDTQYF
-	TRBV20-1	TRBJ2-2	-	TGCTGTGCTAGAGATAGGAGCAAAACGAACACCGGGGAGCTGTTTTTT	CCARDRSKTNTGELFF
many	TRBV9	TRBJ1-2	-	TGTGCCAGCAGCCCTAACGCAGGGATCAATAACTATGGCTACACCTTC	CASSPNAGINNYGYTF
many	TRBV7-9	TRBJ1-5	-	TGTGCCAGCAGCTTAGGGGGGACAAGCAATCAGCCCCAGCATTTT	CASSLGGTSNQPQHF
-	TRBV20-1	TRBJ2-3	-	TGCAGTGCTAGTTTAAGTCCGGGTGCCACAGATACGCAGTATTTT	CSASLSPGATDTQYF
-	TRBV5-1	TRBJ2-3	TRBD2	TGCGCCAGCAGCTGGGGAAGGTCGGGACTAGCGGGCCCGAGCACAGATACGCAGTATTTT	CASSWGRSGLAGPSTDTQYF
-	TRBV6-1	TRBJ1-6	TRBD1	TGTGCCAGCAGCAGAGACAGGGCCCTAGGTTCACCCCTCCACTTT	CASSRDRALGSPLHF
-	TRBV21-1	TRBJ2-7	-	TGTGCCAGCAGCAAAGTTGGGCCGGTCCGGGACAGGGGGAACCCCTACACCTACGAGCAGTACTTC	CASSKVGPVRDRGNPYTYEQYF
few	TRBV5-4	TRBJ1-6	-	TGTGCCAGCAGCTTGGGAGTTCGGGCCACTAGCTCCTATAATTCACCCCTCCACTTT	CASSLGVRATSSYNSPLHF
-	TRBV20-1	TRBJ2-7	-	TGCAGTGCTAGAGTATTGGGGGCGCGGGAGCAGTACTTC	CSARVLGAREQYF
many	TRBV12-3/TRBV12-4	TRBJ1-1	-	TGTGCCAGCAGCGTGGACGGGAACACTGAAGCTTTCTTT	CASSVDGNTEAFF
-	TRBV12-3/TRBV12-4	TRBJ1-5	-	TGTGCCAGCAGTTCATACCAGCATTTT	CASSSYQHF
once	TRBV5-4	TRBJ2-6	-	TGTGCCAGCAGCCGAACAGGGTCTGGGGCCAACGTCCTGACTTTC	CASSRTGSGANVLTF
-	TRBV5-1	TRBJ2-1	-	TGCGCCAGCAGCTTGGGACAGGATGGCAATGAGCAGTTCTTC	CASSLGQDGNEQFF
few	TRBV20-1	TRBJ2-3	TRBD2	TGCAGTGCACCGCATACTAGCGGGAGGAGAGTAGATACGCAGTATTTT	CSAPHTSGRRVDTQYF
-	TRBV7-8	TRBJ2-7	TRBD2	TGTGCCAGCAGCTTAACGGGGGGGATCTACGAGCAGTACTTC	CASSLTGGIYEQYF
few	TRBV6-2/TRBV6-3	TRBJ2-7	-	TGTGCCAGCAGTTCCTTCGGCTTCTACGAGCAGTACTTC	CASSSFGFYEQYF
-	TRBV7-9	TRBJ2-3	TRBD2	TGTGCCAGCAGCTTAGCCGGACTAGTCACAGATACGCAGTATTTT	CASSLAGLVTDTQYF
-	TRBV13	TRBJ2-3	-	TGTGCCAGCAGCTTAGGCCGAGTTCGAGGGGTGCAGTATTTT	CASSLGRVRGVQYF
-	TRBV5-1	TRBJ1-2	-	TGCGCCAGCAGCTTGTTGGATGGGGTAGGAGGCTACACCTTC	CASSLLDGVGGYTF
-	TRBV2	TRBJ2-7	TRBD1	TGTGCCAGCACTGCAACAGGGGGGTTCGACGAGCAGTACTTC	CASTATGGFDEQYF
few	TRBV10-1	TRBJ1-4	TRBD1	TGCGCCAGCAGTGACTCGACAGGGGGCGGCGAAAAACTGTTTTTT	CASSDSTGGGEKLFF
-	TRBV19	TRBJ2-1	-	TGTGCCAGTAGTAGCCGGGGACATCCCTACAATGAGCAGTTCTTC	CASSSRGHPYNEQFF